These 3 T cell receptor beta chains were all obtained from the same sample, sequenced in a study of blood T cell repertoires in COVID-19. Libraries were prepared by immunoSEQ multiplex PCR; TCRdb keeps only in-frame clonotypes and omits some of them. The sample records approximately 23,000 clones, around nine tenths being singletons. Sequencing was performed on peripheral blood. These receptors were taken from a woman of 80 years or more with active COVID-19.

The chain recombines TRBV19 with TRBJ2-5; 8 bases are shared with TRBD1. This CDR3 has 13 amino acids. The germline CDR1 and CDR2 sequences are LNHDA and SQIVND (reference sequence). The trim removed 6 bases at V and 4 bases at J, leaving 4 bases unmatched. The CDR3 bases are TGTGCCAGTAGGCCCACAGGGGGAGAGACCCAGTACTTC. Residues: CASRPTGGETQYF.

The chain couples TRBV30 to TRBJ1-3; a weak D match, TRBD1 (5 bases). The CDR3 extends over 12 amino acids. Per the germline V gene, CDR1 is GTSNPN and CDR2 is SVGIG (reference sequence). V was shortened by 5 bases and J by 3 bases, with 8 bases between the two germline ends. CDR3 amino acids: CAWQGDGNTIYF. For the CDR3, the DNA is TGTGCCTGGCAAGGGGATGGAAACACCATATATTTT.

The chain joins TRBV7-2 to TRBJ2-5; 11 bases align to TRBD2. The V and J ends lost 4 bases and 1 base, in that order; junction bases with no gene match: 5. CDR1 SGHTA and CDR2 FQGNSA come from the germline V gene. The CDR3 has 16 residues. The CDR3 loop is CASSSLAGGLQETQYF. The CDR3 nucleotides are TGTGCCAGCAGCTCCCTAGCGGGGGGACTCCAAGAGACCCAGTACTTC.